Listed below are T cell receptor beta chains from one sample, sequenced in a study of blood T cell repertoires in COVID-19. The method was immunoSEQ multiplex PCR; TCRdb's version includes in-frame clones alone and lacks a portion of them. The table lists about 170,000 clones, roughly 90% of them singletons. The sequencing sample was made of peripheral blood. These receptors were taken from a man aged 45-60 years with acute or convalescent COVID-19. CDR3s include the opening cysteine and the closing phenylalanine or tryptophan. The D gene is left open where the match is weak. For some rows the clone size is stated as once, few or many, or as a class when expanded; others skip it.

TRBJ2-7	NA	NA	TRBV11-2	17	TGTGCCAGCAGCTTAGTTTTTTGGCGGAGAGGGAACTACGAGCAGTACTTC	CASSLVFWRRGNYEQYF
TRBJ2-3	TRBD2	NA	TRBV9	16	TGTGCCAGCAGCGAGAATTTAGCGGGGGTGCGAGATACGCAGTATTTT	CASSENLAGVRDTQYF
TRBJ1-6	NA	NA	TRBV5-1	17	TGCGCCAGCAGCTTGGCCAGGTCCCCGGGGTATAATTCACCCCTCCACTTT	CASSLARSPGYNSPLHF
TRBJ2-1	NA	NA	TRBV11-2	13	TGTGCCAGCAGCTACGGTGGGGGGAATGAGCAGTTCTTC	CASSYGGGNEQFF
TRBJ2-3	TRBD1	NA	TRBV29-1	13	TGCAGCGGGGGACAGGGGGCAGAAGATACGCAGTATTTT	CSGGQGAEDTQYF
TRBJ2-3	NA	NA	TRBV27	16	TGTGCCAGCAGTCATTACAGGGCGCGTAGCACAGATACGCAGTATTTT	CASSHYRARSTDTQYF
TRBJ2-5	TRBD1	NA	TRBV5-4	13	TGTGCCAGCAGCTTGGACAGGGGTGAGGCCCAGTACTTC	CASSLDRGEAQYF
TRBJ2-1	TRBD1	NA	TRBV4-1	20	TGCGCCAGCAGCCATTATGGACAGGGGGTCACAACCCCATCCTACAATGAGCAGTTCTTC	CASSHYGQGVTTPSYNEQFF
TRBJ1-6	TRBD1	NA	TRBV2	13	TGTGCCAGCGCAGGACAGGAAGACTCACCCCTCCACTTT	CASAGQEDSPLHF
TRBJ1-5	NA	NA	TRBV19	14	TGTGCCAGTAGAAGGGGTGTGAGCAATCAGCCCCAGCATTTT	CASRRGVSNQPQHF
TRBJ1-1	NA	NA	TRBV18	15	TGTGCCAGCTCACCAGCGGGGGACATGAACACTGAAGCTTTCTTT	CASSPAGDMNTEAFF
TRBJ2-1	TRBD2	NA	TRBV2	14	TGTGCCAGCAGAGATGCGGGAGGGTGGAATGAGCAGTTCTTC	CASRDAGGWNEQFF
TRBJ2-6	NA	NA	TRBV27	19	TGTGCCAGCAGTTTATCCCAGGCTAGCGCCATCTCTGGGGCCAACGTCCTGACTTTC	CASSLSQASAISGANVLTF
TRBJ2-1	TRBD1	once	TRBV2	16	TGTGCCAGCAGTGACCTCTTCGGACAGGTCTACAATGAGCAGTTCTTC	CASSDLFGQVYNEQFF
TRBJ2-1	TRBD2	NA	TRBV27	12	TGTGCCAGCAGTCCGACTAGCGGTGAGCAGTTCTTC	CASSPTSGEQFF
TRBJ1-3	NA	NA	TRBV30	13	TGTGCCTGGAGTGCTACAGGAGGAAACACCATATATTTT	CAWSATGGNTIYF
TRBJ2-3	NA	NA	TRBV5-1	15	TGCGCCAGCAGCTTGACACAGTTTAGCACAGATACGCAGTATTTT	CASSLTQFSTDTQYF